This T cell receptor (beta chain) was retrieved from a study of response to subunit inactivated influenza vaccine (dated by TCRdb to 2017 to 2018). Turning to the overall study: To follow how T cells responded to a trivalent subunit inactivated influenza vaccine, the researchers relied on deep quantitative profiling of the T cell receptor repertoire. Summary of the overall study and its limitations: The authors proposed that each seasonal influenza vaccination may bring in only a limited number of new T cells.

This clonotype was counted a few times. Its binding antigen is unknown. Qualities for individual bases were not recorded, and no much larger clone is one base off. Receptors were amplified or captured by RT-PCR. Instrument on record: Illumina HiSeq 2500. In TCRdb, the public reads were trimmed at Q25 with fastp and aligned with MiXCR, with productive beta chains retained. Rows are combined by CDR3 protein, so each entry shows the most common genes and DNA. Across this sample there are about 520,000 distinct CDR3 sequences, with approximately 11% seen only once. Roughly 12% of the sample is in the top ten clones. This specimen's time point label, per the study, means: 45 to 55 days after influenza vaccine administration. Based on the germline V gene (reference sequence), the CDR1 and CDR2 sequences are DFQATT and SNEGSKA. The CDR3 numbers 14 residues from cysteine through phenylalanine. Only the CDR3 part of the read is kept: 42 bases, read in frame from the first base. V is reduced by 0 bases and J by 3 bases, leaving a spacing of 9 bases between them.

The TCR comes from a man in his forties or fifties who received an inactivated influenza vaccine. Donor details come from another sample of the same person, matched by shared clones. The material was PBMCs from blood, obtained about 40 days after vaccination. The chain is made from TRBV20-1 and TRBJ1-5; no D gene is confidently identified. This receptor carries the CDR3 CSARDPDYNQPQHF. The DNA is TGCAGTGCTAGAGATCCGGACTACAATCAGCCCCAGCATTTT.